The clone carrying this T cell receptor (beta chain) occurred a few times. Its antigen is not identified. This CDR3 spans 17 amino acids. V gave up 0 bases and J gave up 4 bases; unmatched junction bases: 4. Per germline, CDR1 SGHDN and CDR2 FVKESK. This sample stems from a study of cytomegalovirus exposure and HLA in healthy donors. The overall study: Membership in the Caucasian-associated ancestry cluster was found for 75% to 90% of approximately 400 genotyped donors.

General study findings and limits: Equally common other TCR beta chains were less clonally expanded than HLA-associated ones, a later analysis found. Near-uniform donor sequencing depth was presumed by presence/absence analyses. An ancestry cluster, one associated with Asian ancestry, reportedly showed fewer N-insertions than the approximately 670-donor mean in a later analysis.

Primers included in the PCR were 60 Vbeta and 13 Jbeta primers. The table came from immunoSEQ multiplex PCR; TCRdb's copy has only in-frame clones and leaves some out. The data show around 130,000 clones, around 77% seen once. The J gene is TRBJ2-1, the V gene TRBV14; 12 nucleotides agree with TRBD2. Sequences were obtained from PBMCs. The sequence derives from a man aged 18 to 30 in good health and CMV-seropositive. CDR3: CASSQDAGLAGYNEQFF. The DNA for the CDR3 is TGTGCCAGCAGCCAAGACGCCGGACTAGCGGGATACAATGAGCAGTTCTTC.